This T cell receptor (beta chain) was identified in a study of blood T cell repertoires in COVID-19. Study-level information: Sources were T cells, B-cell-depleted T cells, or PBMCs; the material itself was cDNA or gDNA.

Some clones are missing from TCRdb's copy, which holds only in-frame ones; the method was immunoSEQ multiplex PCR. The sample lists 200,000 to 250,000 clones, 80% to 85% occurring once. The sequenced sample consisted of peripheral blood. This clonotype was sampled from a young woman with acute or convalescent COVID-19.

The CDR3 here is CSVGQGKGEPQHF. CDR3 coding DNA: TGCAGCGTTGGACAGGGTAAAGGGGAGCCCCAGCATTTT. This rearrangement joins TRBV29-1 to TRBJ1-5; TRBD1 aligns across 7 bases. CDR3 length equals 13 residues. Germline CDR1 is SQVTM and CDR2 is ANQGSEA. The trim removed 4 bases at V and 8 bases at J, leaving 8 bases unmatched.